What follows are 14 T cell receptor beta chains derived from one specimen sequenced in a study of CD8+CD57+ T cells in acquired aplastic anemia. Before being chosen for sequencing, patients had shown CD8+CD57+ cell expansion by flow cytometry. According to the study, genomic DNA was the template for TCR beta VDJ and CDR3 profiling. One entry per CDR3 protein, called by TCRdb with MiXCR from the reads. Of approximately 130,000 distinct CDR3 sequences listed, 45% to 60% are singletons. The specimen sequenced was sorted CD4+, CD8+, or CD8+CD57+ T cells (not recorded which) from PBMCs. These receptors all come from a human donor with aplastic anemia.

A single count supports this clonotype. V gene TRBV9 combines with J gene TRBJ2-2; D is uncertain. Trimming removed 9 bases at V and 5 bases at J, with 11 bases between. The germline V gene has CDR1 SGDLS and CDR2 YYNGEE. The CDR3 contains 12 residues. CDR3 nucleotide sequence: TGTGCCACCAGTACCAATACCGGGGAGCTGTTTTTT. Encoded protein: CATSTNTGELFF.

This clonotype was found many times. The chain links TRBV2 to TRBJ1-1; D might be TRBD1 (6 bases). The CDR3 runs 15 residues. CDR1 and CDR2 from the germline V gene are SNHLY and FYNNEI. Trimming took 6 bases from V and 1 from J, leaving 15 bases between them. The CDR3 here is CASSEWAGANTEAFF. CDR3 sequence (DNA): TGTGCCAGCAGCGAATGGGCAGGGGCGAACACTGAAGCTTTCTTT.

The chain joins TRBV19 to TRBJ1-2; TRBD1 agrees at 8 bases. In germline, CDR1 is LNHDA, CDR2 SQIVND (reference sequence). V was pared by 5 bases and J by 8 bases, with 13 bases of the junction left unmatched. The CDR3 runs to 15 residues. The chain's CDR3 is CASSPQTSTGEGYTF. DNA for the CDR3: TGTGCCAGTAGTCCCCAAACATCGACAGGGGAGGGCTACACCTTC.

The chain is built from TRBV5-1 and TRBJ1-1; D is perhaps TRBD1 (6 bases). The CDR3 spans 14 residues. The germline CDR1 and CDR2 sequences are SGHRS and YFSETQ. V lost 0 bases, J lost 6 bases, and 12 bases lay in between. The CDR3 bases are TGCGCCAGCAGCTTGGGCGTCAGGGGCGCTGAAGCTTTCTTT. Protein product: CASSLGVRGAEAFF.

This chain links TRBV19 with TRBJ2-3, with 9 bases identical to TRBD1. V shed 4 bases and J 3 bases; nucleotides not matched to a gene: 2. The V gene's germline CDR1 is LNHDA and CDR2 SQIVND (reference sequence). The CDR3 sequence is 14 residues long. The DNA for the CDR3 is TGTGCCAGTAGTAGGGACAGGGTAACAGATACGCAGTATTTT. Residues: CASSRDRVTDTQYF.

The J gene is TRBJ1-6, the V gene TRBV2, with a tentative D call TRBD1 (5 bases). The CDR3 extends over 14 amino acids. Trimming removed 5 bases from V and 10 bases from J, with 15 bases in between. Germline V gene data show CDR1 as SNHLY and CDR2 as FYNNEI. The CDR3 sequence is CASSPAGVRSPLHF. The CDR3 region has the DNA TGTGCCAGCAGTCCGGCGGGGGTGAGATCACCCCTCCACTTT. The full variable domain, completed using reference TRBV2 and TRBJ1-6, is EPEVTQTPSHQVTQMGQEVILRCVPISNHLYFYWYRQILGQKVEFLVSFYNNEISEKSEIFDDQFSVERPDGSNFTLKIRSTKLEDSAMYFCASSPAGVRSPLHFGNGTRLTVT.

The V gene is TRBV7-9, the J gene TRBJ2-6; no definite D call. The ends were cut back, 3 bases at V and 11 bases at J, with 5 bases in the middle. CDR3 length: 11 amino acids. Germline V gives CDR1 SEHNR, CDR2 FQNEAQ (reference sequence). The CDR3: CASSFGDVLTF. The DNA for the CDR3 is TGTGCCAGCAGCTTCGGAGACGTCCTGACTTTC.

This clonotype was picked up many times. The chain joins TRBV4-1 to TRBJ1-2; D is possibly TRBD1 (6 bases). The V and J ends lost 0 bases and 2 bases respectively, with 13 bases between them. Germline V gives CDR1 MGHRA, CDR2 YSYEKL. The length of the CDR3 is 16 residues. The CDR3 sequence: CASSQEGGEGNYGYTF. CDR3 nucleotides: TGCGCCAGCAGCCAAGAAGGGGGAGAGGGGAACTATGGCTACACCTTC.

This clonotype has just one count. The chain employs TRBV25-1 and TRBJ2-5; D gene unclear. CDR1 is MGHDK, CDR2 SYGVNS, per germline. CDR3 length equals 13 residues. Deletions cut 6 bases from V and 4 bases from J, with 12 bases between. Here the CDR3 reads CASSVEVGETQYF. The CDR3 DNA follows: TGTGCCAGCAGCGTGGAAGTGGGAGAGACCCAGTACTTC. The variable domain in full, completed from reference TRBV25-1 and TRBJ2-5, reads EADIYQTPRYLVIGTGKKITLECSQTMGHDKMYWYQQDPGMELHLIHYSYGVNSTEKGDLSSESTVSRIRTEHFPLTLESARPSHTSQYLCASSVEVGETQYFGPGTRLLVL.

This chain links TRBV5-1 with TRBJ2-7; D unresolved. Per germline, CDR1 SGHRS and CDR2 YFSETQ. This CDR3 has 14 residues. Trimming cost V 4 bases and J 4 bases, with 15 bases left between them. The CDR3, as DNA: TGCGCCAGCAGCGATGAAGGGAATCCTTACGAGCAGTACTTC. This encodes CASSDEGNPYEQYF.

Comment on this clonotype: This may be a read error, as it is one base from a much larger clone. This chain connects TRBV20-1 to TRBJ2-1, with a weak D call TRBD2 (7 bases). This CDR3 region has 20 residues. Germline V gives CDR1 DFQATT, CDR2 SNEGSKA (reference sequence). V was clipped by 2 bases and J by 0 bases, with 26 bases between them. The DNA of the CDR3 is TGCAGTGCTAGATGGCCCGTGGGGGGGGGCCACCCCCTCTCCTACAATGAGCAGTTCTTC. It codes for CSARWPVGGGHPLSYNEQFF.

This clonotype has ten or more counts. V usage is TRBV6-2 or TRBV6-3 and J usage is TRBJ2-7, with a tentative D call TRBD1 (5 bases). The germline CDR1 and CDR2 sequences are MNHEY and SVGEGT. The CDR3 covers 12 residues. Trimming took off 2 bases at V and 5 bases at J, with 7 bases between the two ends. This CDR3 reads CASSYVGDEQYF. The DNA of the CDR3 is TGTGCCAGCAGTTACGTAGGGGACGAGCAGTACTTC.

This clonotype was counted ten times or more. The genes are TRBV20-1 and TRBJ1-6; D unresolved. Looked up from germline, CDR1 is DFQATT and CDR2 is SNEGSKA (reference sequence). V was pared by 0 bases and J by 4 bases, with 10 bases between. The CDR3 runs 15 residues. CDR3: CSARDQQIYNSPLHF. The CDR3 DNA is TGCAGTGCTAGAGATCAACAGATTTATAATTCACCCCTCCACTTT.

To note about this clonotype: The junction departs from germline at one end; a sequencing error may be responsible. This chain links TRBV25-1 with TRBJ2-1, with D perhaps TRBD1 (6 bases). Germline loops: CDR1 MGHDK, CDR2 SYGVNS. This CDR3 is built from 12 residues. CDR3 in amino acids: CASRKQGDEQFF. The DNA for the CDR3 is TGCGCCAGCAGAAAACAGGGTGATGAGCAGTTCTTC.